Sequencing of this TCR beta chain was carried out in a study of cytomegalovirus exposure and HLA in healthy donors. Overall study findings and caveats: The study listed approximately 160 cytomegalovirus-associated TCR beta chains.

The PCR was carried out with 60 Vbeta primers and 13 Jbeta primers. Assay: immunoSEQ multiplex PCR; the TCRdb copy retains only in-frame clones and omits some. The sample holds 150,000 to 200,000 clones, about 72% seen once. Germline CDR1 SGHTA, CDR2 FQGTGA. This CDR3 has 14 residues. V gave up 11 bases and J gave up 4 bases; unmatched junction bases: 10. To note about this clone: No antigen is known for it.

Nominally healthy donors were sampled, though unrecorded immune exposures were likely. This donor has no recorded CMV serostatus. The source is a human donor in good health. The chain couples TRBV7-3 to TRBJ2-3; 9 nucleotides line up with TRBD2. The sequenced sample was PBMCs. Written as DNA, the CDR3 is TGTGCCTCCCGGGAGGCGGGAGGGTCAGATACGCAGTATTTT. This encodes CASREAGGSDTQYF.